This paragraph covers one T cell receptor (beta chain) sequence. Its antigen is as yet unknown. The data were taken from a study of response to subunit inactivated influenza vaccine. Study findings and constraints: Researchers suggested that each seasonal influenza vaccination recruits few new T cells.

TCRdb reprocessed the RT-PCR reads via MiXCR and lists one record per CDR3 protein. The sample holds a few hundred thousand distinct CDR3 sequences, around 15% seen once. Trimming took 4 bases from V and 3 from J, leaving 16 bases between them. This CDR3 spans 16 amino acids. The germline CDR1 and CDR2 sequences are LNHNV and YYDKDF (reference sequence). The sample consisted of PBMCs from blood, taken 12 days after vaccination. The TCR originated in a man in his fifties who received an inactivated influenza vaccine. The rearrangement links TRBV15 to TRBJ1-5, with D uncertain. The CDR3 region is CATSMGPGGFNQPQHF. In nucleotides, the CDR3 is TGTGCCACCAGCATGGGTCCAGGAGGCTTCAATCAGCCCCAGCATTTT.